The next 19 T cell receptor beta chains were all read from a single sample in a study of shared clonotypes between healthy human individuals. Generated by immunoSEQ multiplex PCR, the TCRdb table keeps only in-frame clones and is missing some. The sample has under 2,000,000 clones; about 95% are singletons. CD8 cells classed as naive were CD45RO-negative and positively selected for CCR7, excluding terminally differentiated effector memory CD45RA+ cells. The sample comprised naive CD8+ T cells sorted from blood. Every receptor here comes from a man aged 18 to 35 in good health.

Concerning this clone: The sample contains more than one DNA sequence encoding this CDR3. V usage is TRBV11-2 and J usage is TRBJ2-2, with D perhaps TRBD1 or TRBD2 (6 bases each). Germline CDR1 is SGHAT and CDR2 is FQNNGV. This CDR3 contains 15 residues. V lost 3 bases and J 0 bases, leaving 8 bases between the germline ends. The DNA for the CDR3 is TGTGCCAGCAGCTTGGAGGGGGCGAACACCGGGGAGCTGTTTTTT. It encodes CASSLEGANTGELFF.

The chain has TRBV9 and TRBJ2-7; D is perhaps TRBD2 (6 bases). Germline CDR1 SGDLS, CDR2 YYNGEE. The CDR3 length is 14 residues. The V gene lost 2 bases and the J gene lost 3 bases, with 12 bases spanning the gap. The CDR3 region is CASSVSGPVYEQYF. The DNA for the CDR3 is TGTGCCAGCAGCGTTAGCGGACCTGTCTACGAGCAGTACTTC. Together with reference TRBV9 and TRBJ2-7, the CDR3 gives the full variable domain: DSGVTQTPKHLITATGQRVTLRCSPRSGDLSVYWYQQSLDQGLQFLIQYYNGEERAKGNILERFSAQQFPDLHSELNLSSLELGDSALYFCASSVSGPVYEQYFGPGTRLTVT.

About this clone: The sample has other DNA sequences that encode this CDR3 too. This sequence joins TRBV5-4 and TRBJ2-1; possibly TRBD1 for D (6 bases). Trimming took 1 base from V and 10 from J, leaving 6 bases between them. Germline CDR1 and CDR2: SGHNT and YYREEE (reference sequence). This CDR3 contains 11 residues. Here the CDR3 DNA reads TGTGCCAGCAGCTTGCAGGGGGAGCAGTTCTTC. Amino acids: CASSLQGEQFF.

This chain uses TRBV27 with TRBJ2-7; D is perhaps TRBD2 (7 bases). With 8 bases removed from V and 7 bases from J, the gap between germline ends came to 21 bases. The CDR3 sequence is 14 residues long. The V gene's germline CDR1 is MNHEY and CDR2 SMNVEV (reference sequence). CDR3 protein: CASGDGGPPGEQYF. The CDR3 DNA sequence: TGTGCCAGCGGCGACGGGGGGCCCCCGGGGGAGCAGTACTTC.

On this clone itself: The same CDR3 also results from other DNA sequences found in this sample. The chain couples TRBV5-6 to TRBJ2-7, with 11 nucleotides matching TRBD2. This CDR3 spans 14 amino acids. Looked up from germline, CDR1 is SGHDT and CDR2 is YYEEEE. V gave up 3 bases and J gave up 4 bases; unmatched junction bases: 3. CDR3 coding DNA: TGTGCCAGCAGCTCGGGACTAGCGGCATACGAGCAGTACTTC. This sequence encodes CASSSGLAAYEQYF.

The V and J genes are TRBV4-1 and TRBJ2-5; TRBD2 aligns across 13 bases. The V and J ends lost 0 bases and 9 bases, in that order; junction bases with no gene match: 7. The CDR3 spans 16 residues. Germline assignment: CDR1 MGHRA and CDR2 YSYEKL. CDR3 amino acids: CASSQETSGGVRAQYF. The DNA of the CDR3 is TGCGCCAGCAGCCAAGAAACTAGCGGGGGGGTCCGGGCCCAGTACTTC.

In DNA, the CDR3 is TGTGCCAGTAGCTCAGGAGAATGGGGCTACACCTTC. Protein product: CASSSGEWGYTF. V gene TRBV19 combines with J gene TRBJ1-2, with D uncertain. The CDR3 contains 12 residues. Trimming removed 6 bases from V and 8 bases from J, with 13 bases in between. Germline CDR1 is LNHDA and CDR2 is SQIVND (reference sequence). Based on the CDR3 plus reference TRBV19 and TRBJ1-2, the full variable domain is DGGITQSPKYLFRKEGQNVTLSCEQNLNHDAMYWYRQDPGQGLRLIYYSQIVNDFQKGDIAEGYSVSREKKESFPLTVTSAQKNPTAFYLCASSSGEWGYTFGSGTRLTVV.

This chain links TRBV7-8 with TRBJ2-1; 12 bases line up with TRBD1. With 5 bases clipped from V and 7 bases from J, the junction kept 24 bases outside the gene matches. CDR1 and CDR2 (germline): SGHVS, FQNEAQ. The CDR3 sequence is 21 residues long. The chain's CDR3 is CASSPMVGTGGGRDTSNEQFF. DNA of the CDR3: TGTGCCAGCAGCCCCATGGTCGGGACAGGGGGCGGTAGGGACACTTCAAATGAGCAGTTCTTC.

Worth noting for this clone: The identical CDR3 is also encoded by other nucleotide sequences in the sample. This rearrangement joins TRBV11-2 to TRBJ2-7; no clear D. CDR3 size: 13 residues. V lost 1 base to trimming and J lost 2 bases, with 6 bases between them. Looked up from germline, CDR1 is SGHAT and CDR2 is FQNNGV. CDR3 residues: CASSLGLTYEQYF. The CDR3 region has the DNA TGTGCCAGCAGCTTAGGGTTGACCTACGAGCAGTACTTC.

The chain uses TRBV28 and TRBJ2-5; 9 bases align to TRBD2. This CDR3 is built from 17 residues. J was trimmed by 4 bases and V by 3 bases; bases with no gene match: 12. The germline V gene encodes CDR1 MDHEN and CDR2 SYDVKM. The DNA of the CDR3 is TGTGCCAGCAGTTTCGGGCCAGCGGGGGGATCTGGAGAGACCCAGTACTTC. Translation: CASSFGPAGGSGETQYF.

The gene calls are TRBV5-3 and TRBJ2-5, with 8 positions matching TRBD2. TRBV5-3 qualifies as an ORF whose function is uncertain. V lost 3 bases and J lost 2; bases outside the gene matches: 15. The CDR3 extends over 18 amino acids. The CDR3 here is CARSSGRSGRILQETQYF. The CDR3 region has the DNA TGTGCCAGAAGCTCCGGGAGAAGCGGGAGAATCCTTCAAGAGACCCAGTACTTC.

The J gene is TRBJ2-5, the V gene TRBV5-4; 7 bases are a match to TRBD1. The CDR3 covers 15 residues. With V trimmed by 1 base and J by 2 bases, 5 bases remained unmatched. Per the germline V gene, CDR1 is SGHNT and CDR2 is YYREEE (reference sequence). CDR3 coding DNA: TGTGCCAGCAGCTTGCATGGGACAGAACAAGAGACCCAGTACTTC. Translation: CASSLHGTEQETQYF.

This chain joins TRBV13 and TRBJ1-1; D is unclear. The length of the CDR3 is 14 residues. Trimming pared 5 bases from V and 1 base from J, leaving 11 bases between. Germline CDR1 PRHDT, CDR2 FYEKMQ (reference sequence). The CDR3 sequence: CASSLDFANTEAFF. The CDR3 DNA reads as TGTGCCAGCAGCCTGGACTTCGCGAACACTGAAGCTTTCTTT.

The gene calls are TRBV6-1 and TRBJ1-5, with TRBD1 as a possible D gene (6 bases). V lost 5 bases to trimming and J lost 3 bases, with 11 bases between them. The CDR3 totals 14 residues. From germline, CDR1 is MNHNS and CDR2 SASEGT. The CDR3 loop is CASSLDRINQPQHF. The CDR3 coding sequence is TGTGCCAGCAGTCTGGACAGAATCAATCAGCCCCAGCATTTT.

V and J are TRBV5-8 and TRBJ2-1; 7 nucleotides align to TRBD1. The CDR3 loop spans 15 amino acids. V gave up 0 bases and J gave up 2 bases; unmatched junction bases: 2. The germline CDR1 and CDR2 sequences are SGHTS and YDEGEE. In DNA, the CDR3 is TGTGCCAGCAGCTTGGAACAGGGGACCTACAATGAGCAGTTCTTC. Amino acids: CASSLEQGTYNEQFF.

This chain links TRBV27 with TRBJ2-7; the D is unclear. Germline-derived CDR1 and CDR2 are MNHEY and SMNVEV (reference sequence). V lost 5 bases and J lost 2, with 19 bases in between. This CDR3 is 16 amino acids long. Here the CDR3 DNA reads TGTGCCAGCAGTGCGAGCCTTGGGGTGGCTACCTACGAGCAGTACTTC. Amino acid sequence: CASSASLGVATYEQYF.

A remark on this clone: This sample includes further DNA sequences coding for the same CDR3. The rearrangement uses TRBV27 and TRBJ2-7, with 7 bases identical to TRBD1. The CDR3 is 13 amino acids. Germline CDR1 reads MNHEY; CDR2 reads SMNVEV (reference sequence). Trimming removed 3 bases from V and 3 bases from J; junction bases left unmatched: 2. The CDR3 DNA reads as TGTGCCAGCAGTTTTGGACAGGACTACGAGCAGTACTTC. Amino acids: CASSFGQDYEQYF.

This chain joins TRBV6-5 and TRBJ2-1, with D perhaps assigned TRBD1 or TRBD2 (5 bases each). Germline-derived CDR1 and CDR2 are MNHEY and SVGAGI. V was shortened by 2 bases and J by 5 bases, with 7 bases between the two germline ends. The CDR3 is 13 residues long. The CDR3 sequence is CASSYGGDNEQFF. In nucleotides, the CDR3 is TGTGCCAGCAGTTACGGGGGTGACAATGAGCAGTTCTTC.

This sequence joins TRBV7-9 and TRBJ2-2, with TRBD1 matching 7 bases. The CDR3 totals 19 residues. With 1 base clipped from V and 3 bases from J, the junction kept 14 bases outside the gene matches. CDR1 SEHNR and CDR2 FQNEAQ come from the germline V gene (reference sequence). CDR3 nucleotide sequence: TGTGCCAGCAGCTTAGAGGGACAGATCTTTTCATGGGACACCGGGGAGCTGTTTTTT. It encodes CASSLEGQIFSWDTGELFF.